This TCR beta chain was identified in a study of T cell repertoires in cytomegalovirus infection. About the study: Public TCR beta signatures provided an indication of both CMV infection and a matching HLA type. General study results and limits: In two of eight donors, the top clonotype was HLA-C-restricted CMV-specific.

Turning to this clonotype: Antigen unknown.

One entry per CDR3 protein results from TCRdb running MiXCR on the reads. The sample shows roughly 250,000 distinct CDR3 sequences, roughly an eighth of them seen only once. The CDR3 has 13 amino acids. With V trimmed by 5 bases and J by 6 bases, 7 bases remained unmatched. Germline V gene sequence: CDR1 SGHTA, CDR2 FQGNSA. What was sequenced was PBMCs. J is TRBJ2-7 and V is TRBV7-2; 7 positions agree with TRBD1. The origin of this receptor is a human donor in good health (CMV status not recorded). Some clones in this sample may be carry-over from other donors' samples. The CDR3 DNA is TGTGCCAGCAGCATGGGACAGCTCTGCGAGCAGTACTTC. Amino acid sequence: CASSMGQLCEQYF. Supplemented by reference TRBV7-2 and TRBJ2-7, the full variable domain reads GAGVSQSPSNKVTEKGKDVELRCDPISGHTALYWYRQSLGQGLEFLIYFQGNSAPDKSGLPSDRFSAERTGGSVSTLTIQRTQQEDSAVYLCASSMGQLCEQYFGPGTRLTVT.